This entry lists 19 T cell receptor beta chains sequenced from one sample in a study of cytomegalovirus exposure and HLA in healthy donors (dated by TCRdb to about 2017). The method was the immunoSEQ multiplex PCR assay. TCRdb obtained this table from immuneACCESS and retained in-frame rearrangements with V and J assigned. These tables miss some clones; where compared with another copy, unresolved V genes account for less than half of the shortfall, and the remainder is unexplained. The sample contains over 150,000 clones, 70% to 90% of them found a single time. Around 20% of the sample comes from the top ten. The material sequenced was PBMCs. Source of these receptors: a man younger than 35 in good health and CMV-seropositive.

This chain connects TRBV29-1 to TRBJ2-3; TRBD2 matches 7 bases. The CDR3 is 15 amino acids. Trimming at V came to 7 bases and at J to 3 bases, leaving 13 bases not matched to a gene. Per the germline V gene, CDR1 is SQVTM and CDR2 is ANQGSEA. The CDR3 DNA reads as TGCAGCGCTGGGGTCATGCGGCGGGGGACAGATACGCAGTATTTT. Its translation: CSAGVMRRGTDTQYF.

The chain couples TRBV6-1 to TRBJ2-4, with 9 bases identical to TRBD1. Per germline, CDR1 MNHNS and CDR2 SASEGT. CDR3 size: 14 residues. The trim removed 4 bases at V and 4 bases at J, leaving 2 bases unmatched. The CDR3 reads CASSGQGVKNIQYF. For the CDR3, the DNA is TGTGCCAGCAGTGGACAGGGGGTAAAAAACATTCAGTACTTC.

The V and J genes are TRBV9 and TRBJ1-3, with D uncertain. Trimming removed 3 bases from V and 0 bases from J, with 16 bases in between. The CDR3 spans 17 residues. Germline V gene data show CDR1 as SGDLS and CDR2 as YYNGEE. The CDR3 here is CASSGGGSSFSGNTIYF. The CDR3 DNA reads as TGTGCCAGCAGCGGGGGAGGTTCCTCTTTCTCTGGAAACACCATATATTTT.

This CDR3 reads CASWGGETQYF. CDR3 nucleotide sequence: TGTGCCAGCTGGGGGGGGGAGACCCAGTACTTC. The chain combines TRBV2 with TRBJ2-5, with 7 bases fitting TRBD2. The CDR3 covers 11 residues. Germline CDR1 is SNHLY and CDR2 is FYNNEI. V lost 8 bases and J lost 5; bases outside the gene matches: 2.

CDR3 DNA sequence: TGTGCCAGCAGCTCTCGGGAGGGCAATGAGCAGTTCTTC. Its protein product is CASSSREGNEQFF. V usage is TRBV4-2 and J usage is TRBJ2-1; TRBD2 matches 8 bases. Per the germline V gene, CDR1 is LGHNA and CDR2 is YNFKEQ. V gave up 5 bases and J gave up 6 bases; unmatched junction bases: 3. The CDR3 has 13 amino acids.

V and J are TRBV19 and TRBJ2-1, with TRBD2 identical over 11 bases. The CDR3 spans 16 residues. CDR1 and CDR2 (germline): LNHDA, SQIVND (reference sequence). V lost 5 bases, J lost 5 bases, and 8 bases stayed unmatched. The CDR3 spells CASSPLAGGLHNEQFF. CDR3 bases: TGTGCCAGTAGTCCCCTAGCGGGGGGCCTTCACAATGAGCAGTTCTTC.

This chain uses TRBV2 with TRBJ1-5, with TRBD1 matching 7 bases. Trimming removed 0 bases from V and 5 bases from J; junction bases left unmatched: 7. Germline lookup yields CDR1 SNHLY and CDR2 FYNNEI. The CDR3 consists of 16 residues. The CDR3 bases are TGTGCCAGCAGTGAAGCAAGATGGGACAGCTATCAGCCCCAGCATTTT. Its translation: CASSEARWDSYQPQHF.

The V gene is TRBV11-2, the J gene TRBJ2-1; 7 bases are a match to TRBD2. The germline CDR1 and CDR2 sequences are SGHAT and FQNNGV. The CDR3 contains 15 residues. V gave up 2 bases and J gave up 6 bases; unmatched junction bases: 7. Here the CDR3 reads CASSLTRAGVNEQFF. CDR3 coding DNA: TGTGCCAGCAGCTTAACGAGGGCGGGAGTCAATGAGCAGTTCTTC.

V is TRBV6-5 and J is TRBJ2-2; 8 positions agree with TRBD2. This CDR3 contains 15 residues. The germline V gene has CDR1 MNHEY and CDR2 SVGAGI. Unmatched junction bases numbered 8, after V lost 8 bases and J lost 3 bases. The CDR3 bases are TGTGCCAGCGGGCTACGGGGGGGCTACACCGGGGAGCTGTTTTTT. Translated: CASGLRGGYTGELFF.

CDR3 sequence reads: CASSLAGGVNTEAFF. CDR3 sequence (DNA): TGCGCCAGCAGTCTCGCGGGAGGCGTGAACACTGAAGCTTTCTTT. The chain has TRBV10-2 and TRBJ1-1; D is undetermined. CDR3 length equals 15 residues. Per the germline V gene, CDR1 is WSHSY and CDR2 is SAAADI. The V gene lost 5 bases and the J gene lost 0 bases, with 13 bases spanning the gap.

The genes are TRBV5-5 and TRBJ1-6; TRBD1 might be the D (5 bases). The V end was cut by 0 bases, the J end by 10 bases, with 11 bases between. From germline, CDR1 is SGHKS and CDR2 YYEKEE (reference sequence). The CDR3 spans 14 residues. CDR3 sequence reads: CASSLAGQESPLHF. CDR3 DNA sequence: TGTGCCAGCAGCTTGGCAGGGCAAGAGTCACCCCTCCACTTT.

The chain uses TRBV19 and TRBJ1-6; D gene unclear. Germline CDR1 reads LNHDA; CDR2 reads SQIVND (reference sequence). V lost 5 bases, J lost 2 bases, and 7 bases lay in between. This CDR3 contains 14 residues. The DNA of the CDR3 is TGTGCCAGTAGTTTGAGGACCTATAATTCACCCCTCCACTTT. Translating gives CASSLRTYNSPLHF. The variable domain in full, with the rest retrieved from reference TRBV19 and TRBJ1-6, is DGGITQSPKYLFRKEGQNVTLSCEQNLNHDAMYWYRQDPGQGLRLIYYSQIVNDFQKGDIAEGYSVSREKKESFPLTVTSAQKNPTAFYLCASSLRTYNSPLHFGNGTRLTVT.

The rearrangement links TRBV6-5 to TRBJ2-7; tentatively, D is TRBD2 (6 bases). Deletions cut 0 bases from V and 4 bases from J, with 13 bases between. Germline CDR1 and CDR2: MNHEY and SVGAGI. The CDR3 is 15 residues long. CDR3 in amino acids: CASSYSMGGGYEQYF. As DNA, the CDR3 is TGTGCCAGCAGTTACTCGATGGGAGGAGGTTACGAGCAGTACTTC.

This sequence joins TRBV7-2 and TRBJ2-7; 12 nucleotides match TRBD1. The V segment lost 0 bases and the J segment 0 bases; nucleotides outside the gene matches: 3. Germline V gene lookup returns CDR1 SGHTA and CDR2 FQGNSA. This CDR3 is built from 17 residues. CDR3 nucleotide sequence: TGTGCCAGCAGCTTAGCCGGGACAGGGGGCCTCTCCTACGAGCAGTACTTC. It codes for CASSLAGTGGLSYEQYF. Using reference TRBV7-2 and TRBJ2-7 for the parts outside the CDR3, the full variable domain is GAGVSQSPSNKVTEKGKDVELRCDPISGHTALYWYRQSLGQGLEFLIYFQGNSAPDKSGLPSDRFSAERTGGSVSTLTIQRTQQEDSAVYLCASSLAGTGGLSYEQYFGPGTRLTVT.

V gene TRBV7-9 combines with J gene TRBJ2-3, with 10 bases matching TRBD2. The length of the CDR3 is 19 residues. The junction had 24 bases not matched to a gene; V was cut back by 6 bases and J by 9 bases. Germline CDR1 SEHNR, CDR2 FQNEAQ (reference sequence). The CDR3 region is CASRSSIRGTSANRTTQYF. Written as DNA, the CDR3 is TGTGCCAGCAGGTCCTCCATCAGGGGGACTAGCGCCAATAGGACCACGCAGTATTTT.

J is TRBJ2-7 and V is TRBV5-1; TRBD2 is a possible D gene (5 bases). The CDR3 runs 13 residues. V dropped 7 bases and J dropped 2 bases, with 13 bases sitting between them. The germline CDR1 and CDR2 sequences are SGHRS and YFSETQ. The CDR3: CASAEATPYEQYF. The CDR3 DNA follows: TGCGCCAGCGCGGAGGCTACCCCCTACGAGCAGTACTTC.

CDR3 DNA sequence: TGTGCCAGCAGCGTGACACTAGCGGGGGGGCTAGAGACCCAGTACTTC. This sequence encodes CASSVTLAGGLETQYF. The V gene is TRBV9, the J gene TRBJ2-5; TRBD2 agrees at 13 bases. Germline V gene lookup returns CDR1 SGDLS and CDR2 YYNGEE. The CDR3 is 16 amino acids. V lost 2 bases to trimming and J lost 4 bases; unmatched junction nucleotides: 5.

V and J are TRBV4-3 and TRBJ1-2; possibly TRBD1 for D (5 bases). V lost 4 bases and J 2 bases, leaving 11 bases between the germline ends. There are 14 residues in the CDR3. Germline V CDR1 and CDR2: LGHNA, YSLEER. The CDR3 coding sequence is TGCGCCAGCAGCCTCGGGCAGGGAAACTATGGCTACACCTTC. Protein sequence: CASSLGQGNYGYTF.

Only one count was recorded for this clone. The J gene is TRBJ1-2, the V gene TRBV9, with a tentative D call TRBD1 (5 bases). The CDR3 sequence is 14 residues long. The germline V and J ends were trimmed by 2 bases and 4 bases, with 12 bases remaining between them. The germline V gene has CDR1 SGDLS and CDR2 YYNGEE. The DNA of the CDR3 is TGTGCCAGCAGCGTCCGCGGAGGGGCCTATGGCTACACCTTC. It codes for CASSVRGGAYGYTF.